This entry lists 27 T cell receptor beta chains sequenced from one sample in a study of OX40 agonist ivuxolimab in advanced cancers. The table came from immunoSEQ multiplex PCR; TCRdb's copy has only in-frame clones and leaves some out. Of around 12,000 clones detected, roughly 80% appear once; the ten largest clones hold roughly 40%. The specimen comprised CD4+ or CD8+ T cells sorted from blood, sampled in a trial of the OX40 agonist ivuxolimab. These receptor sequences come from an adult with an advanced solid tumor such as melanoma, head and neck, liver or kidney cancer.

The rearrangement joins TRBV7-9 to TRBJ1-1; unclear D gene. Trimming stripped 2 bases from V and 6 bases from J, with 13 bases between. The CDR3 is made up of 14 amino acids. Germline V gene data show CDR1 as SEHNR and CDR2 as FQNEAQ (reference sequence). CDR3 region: CASSLSGAEPEAFF. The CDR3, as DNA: TGTGCCAGCAGCTTAAGCGGCGCGGAGCCTGAAGCTTTCTTT.

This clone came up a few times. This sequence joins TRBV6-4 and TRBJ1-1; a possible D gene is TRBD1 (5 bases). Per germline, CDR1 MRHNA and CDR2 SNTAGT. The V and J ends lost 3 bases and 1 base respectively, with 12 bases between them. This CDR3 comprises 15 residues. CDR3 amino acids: CASSDTGTGNTEAFF. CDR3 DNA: TGTGCCAGCAGTGATACCGGGACGGGGAACACTGAAGCTTTCTTT.

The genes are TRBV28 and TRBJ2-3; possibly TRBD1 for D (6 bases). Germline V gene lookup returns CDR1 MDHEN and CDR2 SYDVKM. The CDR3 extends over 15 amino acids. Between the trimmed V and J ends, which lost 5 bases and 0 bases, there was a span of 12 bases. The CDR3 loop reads CASSAQGISTDTQYF. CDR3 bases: TGTGCCAGCAGTGCACAGGGAATTAGCACAGATACGCAGTATTTT.

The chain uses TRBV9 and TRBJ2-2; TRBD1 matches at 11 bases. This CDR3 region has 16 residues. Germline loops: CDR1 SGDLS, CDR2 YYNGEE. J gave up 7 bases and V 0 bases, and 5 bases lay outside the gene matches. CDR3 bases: TGTGCCAGCAGCGTAGTTGGACAGGGGGCGAGCGGGGAGCTGTTTTTT. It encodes CASSVVGQGASGELFF.

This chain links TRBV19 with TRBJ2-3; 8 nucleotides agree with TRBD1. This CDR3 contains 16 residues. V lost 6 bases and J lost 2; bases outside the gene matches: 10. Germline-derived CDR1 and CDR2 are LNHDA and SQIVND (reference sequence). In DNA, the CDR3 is TGTGCCAGTAGCATGACAGGGGCCGGGACCACAGATACGCAGTATTTT. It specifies CASSMTGAGTTDTQYF.

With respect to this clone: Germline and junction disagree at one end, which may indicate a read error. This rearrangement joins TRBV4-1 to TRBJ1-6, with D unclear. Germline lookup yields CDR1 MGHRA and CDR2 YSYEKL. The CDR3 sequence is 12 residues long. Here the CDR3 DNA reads TGCGCCAGCAGCCGAGAGAGGAGTGCCGAGGACTTT. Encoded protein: CASSRERSAEDF.

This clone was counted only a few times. The DNA for the CDR3 is TGTGCCAGTAGTATAGTTGCAGGGGCGTACGAGCAGTACTTC. The encoded protein is CASSIVAGAYEQYF. The rearrangement uses TRBV19 and TRBJ2-7; perhaps TRBD1 as D (6 bases). The V and J ends lost 1 base and 4 bases respectively, with 11 bases between them. Germline V gives CDR1 LNHDA, CDR2 SQIVND (reference sequence). The CDR3 loop spans 14 amino acids.

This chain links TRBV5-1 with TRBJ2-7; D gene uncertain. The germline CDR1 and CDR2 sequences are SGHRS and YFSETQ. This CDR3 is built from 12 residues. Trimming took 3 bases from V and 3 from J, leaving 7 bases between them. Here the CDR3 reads CASSWDGYEQYF. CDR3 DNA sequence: TGCGCCAGCAGCTGGGATGGCTACGAGCAGTACTTC. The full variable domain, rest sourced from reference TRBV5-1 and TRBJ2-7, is KAGVTQTPRYLIKTRGQQVTLSCSPISGHRSVSWYQQTPGQGLQFLFEYFSETQRNKGNFPGRFSGRQFSNSRSEMNVSTLELGDSALYLCASSWDGYEQYFGPGTRLTVT.

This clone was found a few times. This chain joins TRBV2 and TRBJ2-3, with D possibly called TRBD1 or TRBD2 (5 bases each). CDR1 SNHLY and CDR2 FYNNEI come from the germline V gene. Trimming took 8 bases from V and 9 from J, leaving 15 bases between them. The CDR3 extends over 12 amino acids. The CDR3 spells CASDRRGVTQYF. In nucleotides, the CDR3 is TGTGCCAGCGACCGGAGAGGGGTAACGCAGTATTTT.

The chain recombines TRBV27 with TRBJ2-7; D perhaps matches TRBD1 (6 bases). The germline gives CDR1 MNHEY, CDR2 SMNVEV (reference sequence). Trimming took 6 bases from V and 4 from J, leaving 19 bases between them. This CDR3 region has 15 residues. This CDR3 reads CASSSPRGGFYEQYF. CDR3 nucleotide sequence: TGTGCCAGCAGCTCCCCCCGAGGGGGTTTTTACGAGCAGTACTTC.

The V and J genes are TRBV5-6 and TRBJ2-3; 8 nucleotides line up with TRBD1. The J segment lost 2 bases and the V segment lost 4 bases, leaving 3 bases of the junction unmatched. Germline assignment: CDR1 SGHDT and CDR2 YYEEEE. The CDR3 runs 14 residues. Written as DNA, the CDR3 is TGTGCCAGCAGCACGGACAGGGTCACAGATACGCAGTATTTT. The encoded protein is CASSTDRVTDTQYF.

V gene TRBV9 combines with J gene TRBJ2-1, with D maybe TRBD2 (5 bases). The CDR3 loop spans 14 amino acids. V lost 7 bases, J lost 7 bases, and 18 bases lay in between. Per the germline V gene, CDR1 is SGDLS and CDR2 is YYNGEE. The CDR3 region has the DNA TGTGCCAGCGCTCCTCATGGGGAGCGGAATGAGCAGTTCTTC. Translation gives CASAPHGERNEQFF. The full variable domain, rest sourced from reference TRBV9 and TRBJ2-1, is DSGVTQTPKHLITATGQRVTLRCSPRSGDLSVYWYQQSLDQGLQFLIQYYNGEERAKGNILERFSAQQFPDLHSELNLSSLELGDSALYFCASAPHGERNEQFFGPGTRLTVL.

The CDR3 is CASGIEANNEQFF. CDR3 bases: TGTGCCAGCGGGATCGAGGCCAACAATGAGCAGTTCTTC. This chain links TRBV27 with TRBJ2-1; D unresolved. The CDR3 is 13 residues long. The germline V and J ends were trimmed by 8 bases and 5 bases, with 13 bases remaining between them. The germline V gene encodes CDR1 MNHEY and CDR2 SMNVEV (reference sequence).

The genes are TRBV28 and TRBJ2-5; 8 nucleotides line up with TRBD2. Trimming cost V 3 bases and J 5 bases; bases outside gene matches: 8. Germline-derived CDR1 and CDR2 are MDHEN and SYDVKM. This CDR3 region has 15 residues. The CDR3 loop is CASSFRLARRETQYF. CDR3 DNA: TGTGCCAGCAGTTTTAGACTAGCGAGACGCGAGACCCAGTACTTC.

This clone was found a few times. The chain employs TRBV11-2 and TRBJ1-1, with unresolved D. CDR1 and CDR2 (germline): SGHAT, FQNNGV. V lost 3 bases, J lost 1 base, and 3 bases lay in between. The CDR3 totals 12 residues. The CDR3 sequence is CASSFENTEAFF. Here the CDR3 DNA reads TGTGCCAGCAGCTTCGAGAACACTGAAGCTTTCTTT.

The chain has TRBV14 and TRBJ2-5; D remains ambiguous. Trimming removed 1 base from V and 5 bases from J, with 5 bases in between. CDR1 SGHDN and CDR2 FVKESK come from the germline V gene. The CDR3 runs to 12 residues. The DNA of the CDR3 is TGTGCCAGCAGCCAAGCGTTTGAGACCCAGTACTTC. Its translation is CASSQAFETQYF.

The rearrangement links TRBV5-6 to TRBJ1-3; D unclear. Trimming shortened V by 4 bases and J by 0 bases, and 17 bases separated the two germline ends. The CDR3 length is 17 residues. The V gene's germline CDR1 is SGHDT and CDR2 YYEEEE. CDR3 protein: CASSPAGKGGSGNTIYF. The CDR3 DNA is TGTGCCAGCAGCCCCGCCGGGAAAGGAGGCTCTGGAAACACCATATATTTT.

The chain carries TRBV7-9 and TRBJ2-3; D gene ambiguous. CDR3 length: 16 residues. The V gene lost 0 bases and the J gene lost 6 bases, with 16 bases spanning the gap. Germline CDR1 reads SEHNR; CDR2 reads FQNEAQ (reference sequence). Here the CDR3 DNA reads TGTGCCAGCAGCTTAGCGAGAGGCCCTTTTGAGGATACGCAGTATTTT. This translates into CASSLARGPFEDTQYF.

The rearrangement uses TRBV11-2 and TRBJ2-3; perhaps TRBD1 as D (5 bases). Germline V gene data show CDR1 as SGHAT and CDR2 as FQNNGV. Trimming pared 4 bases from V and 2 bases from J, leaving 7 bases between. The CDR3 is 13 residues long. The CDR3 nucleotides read TGTGCCAGCAGCTCGACAGTCACAGATACGCAGTATTTT. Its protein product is CASSSTVTDTQYF. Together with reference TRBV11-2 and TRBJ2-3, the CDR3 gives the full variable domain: EAGVAQSPRYKIIEKRQSVAFWCNPISGHATLYWYQQILGQGPKLLIQFQNNGVVDDSQLPKDRFSAERLKGVDSTLKIQPAKLEDSAVYLCASSSTVTDTQYFGPGTRLTVL.

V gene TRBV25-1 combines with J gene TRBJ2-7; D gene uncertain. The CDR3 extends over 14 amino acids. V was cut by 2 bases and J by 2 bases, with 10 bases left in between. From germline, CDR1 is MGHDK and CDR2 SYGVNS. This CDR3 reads CASSEDAGPYEQYF. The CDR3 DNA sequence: TGTGCCAGCAGTGAAGACGCAGGTCCCTACGAGCAGTACTTC.

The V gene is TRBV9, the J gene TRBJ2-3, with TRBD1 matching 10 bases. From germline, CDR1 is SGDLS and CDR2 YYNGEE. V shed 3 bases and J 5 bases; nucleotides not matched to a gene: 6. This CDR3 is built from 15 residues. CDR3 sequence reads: CASSAGQGVIDTQYF. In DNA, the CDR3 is TGTGCCAGCAGCGCCGGACAGGGGGTAATAGATACGCAGTATTTT.

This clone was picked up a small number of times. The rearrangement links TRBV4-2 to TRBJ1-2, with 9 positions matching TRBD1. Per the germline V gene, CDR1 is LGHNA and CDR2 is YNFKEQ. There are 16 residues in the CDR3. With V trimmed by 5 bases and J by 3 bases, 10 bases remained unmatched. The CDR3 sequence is CASSDVTGTGYYGYTF. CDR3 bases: TGTGCCAGCAGCGACGTTACCGGGACAGGGTACTATGGCTACACCTTC.

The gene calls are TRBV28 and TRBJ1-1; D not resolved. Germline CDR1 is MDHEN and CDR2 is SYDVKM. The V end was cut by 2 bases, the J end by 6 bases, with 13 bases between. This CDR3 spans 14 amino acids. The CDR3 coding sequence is TGTGCCAGCAGTTTACGGGGAAGTGGGGCTGAAGCTTTCTTT. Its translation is CASSLRGSGAEAFF.

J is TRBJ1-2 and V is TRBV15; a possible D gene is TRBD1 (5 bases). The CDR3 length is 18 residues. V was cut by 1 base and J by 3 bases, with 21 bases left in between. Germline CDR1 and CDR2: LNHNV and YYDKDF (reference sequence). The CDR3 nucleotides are TGTGCCACCAGCAGAGTAATTTCGACGAACCAGGGTTACTATGGCTACACCTTC. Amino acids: CATSRVISTNQGYYGYTF.

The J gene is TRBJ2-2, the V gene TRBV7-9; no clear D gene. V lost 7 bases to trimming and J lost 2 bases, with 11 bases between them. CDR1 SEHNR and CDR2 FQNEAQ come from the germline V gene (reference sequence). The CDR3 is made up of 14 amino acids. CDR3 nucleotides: TGTGCCAGCAATTCGGCCCTCAACACCGGGGAGCTGTTTTTT. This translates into CASNSALNTGELFF.

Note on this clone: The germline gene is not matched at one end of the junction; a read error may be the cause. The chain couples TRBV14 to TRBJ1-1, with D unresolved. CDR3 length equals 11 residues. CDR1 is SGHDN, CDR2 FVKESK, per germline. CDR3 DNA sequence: TGTGCCAGCAGCCCCTACGTACAGCCTACGTTT. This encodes CASSPYVQPTF.

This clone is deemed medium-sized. This chain's CDR3 is CASSLDGTGNYNEQFF. CDR3 sequence (DNA): TGCGCCAGCAGCCTCGACGGGACTGGGAACTACAATGAGCAGTTCTTC. The V call is TRBV4-1, the J call TRBJ2-1; maybe TRBD2 (6 bases). Trimming shortened V by 4 bases and J by 3 bases, and 16 bases separated the two germline ends. The germline V gene encodes CDR1 MGHRA and CDR2 YSYEKL. This CDR3 is 16 amino acids long.